The source of this T cell receptor (beta chain) is a study of monozygotic twins with inflammatory bowel disease. Findings and caveats of the study: Repertoire similarity was not found to differ between concordant and discordant twins, possibly from limited power.

Notes on this clonotype: Its target is unknown.

Germline CDR1 reads SEHNR; CDR2 reads FQNEAQ (reference sequence). The CDR3 consists of 16 residues. Each of TCRalpha and TCRbeta cDNA went through two nested PCRs, lasting about 15 and 9 cycles. TCRdb re-called the 5' RACE reads, yielding one record per CDR3 amino acid sequence without DNA. Reported are just over 300,000 distinct CDR3 sequences; the ten largest clones contain less than 6.5%. The sequence was obtained from a human donor with ulcerative colitis or Crohn's disease, or a healthy co-twin of an affected twin (not recorded which). The chain couples TRBV7-9 to TRBJ1-4; the TCRdb D gene call, TRBD1, has no DNA to confirm it. The sequenced sample consisted of blood. The CDR3 here is CASSLATPGQNEKLFF.